What follows describes a single T cell receptor beta chain. The data are from a study of blood T cell repertoires in COVID-19. J gave up 7 bases and V 6 bases, and 4 bases lay outside the gene matches. This CDR3 comprises 12 residues. Germline-derived CDR1 and CDR2 are MNHEY and SVGAGI. The table came from immunoSEQ multiplex PCR; TCRdb's copy has only in-frame clones and leaves some out. The sample comprises 150,000 or so clones, roughly 84% of which are singletons, and 5% to 7% rests with the top ten. The sequence derives from a woman aged 50 to 65 who had been exposed to COVID-19. Material for sequencing was PBMCs or T cells enriched from blood (not recorded which). The gene calls are TRBV6-5 and TRBJ1-1; 8 nucleotides match TRBD1. CDR3 coding DNA: TGTGCCAGCAGATCAGGGGGCATTGAAGCTTTCTTT. This codes for CASRSGGIEAFF.